Each of the 16 T cell receptor beta chains below was sequenced from the same sample in a study of cytomegalovirus exposure and HLA in healthy donors. The PCR ran on 60 Vbeta and 13 Jbeta primers. Assay: immunoSEQ multiplex PCR; the TCRdb copy retains only in-frame clones and omits some. The sample totals about 52,000 clones. Sequences were obtained from PBMCs. Receptors originate from a woman aged 55-70 years in good health and CMV-seropositive.

The V and J genes are TRBV7-9 and TRBJ2-5, with D possibly matching TRBD2 (6 bases). Trimming took 2 bases from V and 2 from J, leaving 6 bases between them. CDR1 SEHNR and CDR2 FQNEAQ come from the germline V gene (reference sequence). This CDR3 has 13 amino acids. CDR3 sequence reads: CASSLSGQETQYF. The CDR3 DNA is TGTGCCAGCAGCTTAAGCGGGCAAGAGACCCAGTACTTC. The variable domain in full, completed from reference TRBV7-9 and TRBJ2-5, reads DTGVSQNPRHKITKRGQNVTFRCDPISEHNRLYWYRQTLGQGPEFLTYFQNEAQLEKSRLLSDRFSAERPKGSFSTLEIQRTEQGDSAMYLCASSLSGQETQYFGPGTRLLVL.

The chain recombines TRBV6-1 with TRBJ2-7; TRBD2 matches 7 bases. Germline V gene data show CDR1 as MNHNS and CDR2 as SASEGT. Trimming at V came to 4 bases and at J to 6 bases, leaving 6 bases not matched to a gene. CDR3 length: 13 amino acids. Written as DNA, the CDR3 is TGTGCCAGCAGTGTGAACGGGGGGTCCGAGCAGTACTTC. Protein: CASSVNGGSEQYF.

The rearrangement links TRBV19 to TRBJ2-3; 8 nucleotides agree with TRBD2. The CDR3 covers 15 residues. V gave up 7 bases and J gave up 0 bases; unmatched junction bases: 6. The germline CDR1 and CDR2 sequences are LNHDA and SQIVND (reference sequence). The chain's CDR3 is CASTSSGVSTDTQYF. The CDR3 region has the DNA TGTGCCAGTACCAGTAGCGGGGTTAGCACAGATACGCAGTATTTT.

The rearrangement links TRBV6-1 to TRBJ1-2; 9 nucleotides align to TRBD1. Unmatched junction bases numbered 7, after V lost 4 bases and J lost 10 bases. Germline V gene sequence: CDR1 MNHNS, CDR2 SASEGT. This CDR3 comprises 13 residues. CDR3 loop: CASSGGDRAYYTF. CDR3 DNA: TGTGCCAGCAGTGGGGGGGACAGGGCTTACTACACCTTC.

The V call is TRBV5-8, the J call TRBJ2-1, with 9 bases aligning to TRBD2. This CDR3 spans 15 amino acids. The V gene end was trimmed by 4 bases and the J gene end by 6 bases; junction bases not matched to a gene: 8. Germline lookup yields CDR1 SGHTS and CDR2 YDEGEE. The CDR3 DNA sequence: TGTGCCAGCAGCCCGCCGGGCGGGGGGGTCAATGAGCAGTTCTTC. Amino acids: CASSPPGGGVNEQFF. The complete variable domain, with remaining parts taken from reference TRBV5-8 and TRBJ2-1, reads EAGVTQSPTHLIKTRGQQATLRCSPISGHTSVYWYQQALGLGLQFLLWYDEGEERNRGNFPPRFSGRQFPNYSSELNVNALELEDSALYLCASSPPGGGVNEQFFGPGTRLTVL.

This chain joins TRBV4-3 and TRBJ2-7, with TRBD1 matching over 8 bases. V was pared by 4 bases and J by 4 bases, with 6 bases of the junction left unmatched. Germline V gene sequence: CDR1 LGHNA, CDR2 YSLEER. The CDR3 has 14 residues. The CDR3, as DNA: TGCGCCAGCAGCCTCGGGACAGGAGCGTACGAGCAGTACTTC. It codes for CASSLGTGAYEQYF.

The chain combines TRBV10-3 with TRBJ2-3, with TRBD2 matching 8 bases. The germline CDR1 and CDR2 sequences are ENHRY and SYGVKD. The CDR3 runs 16 residues. With V trimmed by 0 bases and J by 5 bases, 7 bases remained unmatched. The CDR3 DNA reads as TGTGCCATCAGTGAGTCAATCGGGGGGGCCGAAGATACGCAGTATTTT. Its protein is CAISESIGGAEDTQYF.

The rearrangement links TRBV12-5 to TRBJ1-6, with 7 bases aligning to TRBD1. V was clipped by 5 bases and J by 9 bases; unmatched bases: 7. Germline V CDR1 and CDR2: LGHNT, FRNRAP. The CDR3 is made up of 14 amino acids. CDR3 region: CASGPTGTPSPLHF. The CDR3 DNA reads as TGTGCTAGTGGTCCGACAGGGACCCCTTCACCCCTCCACTTT.

This chain links TRBV6-5 with TRBJ1-1, with D tentatively TRBD1 (6 bases). Trimming took off 2 bases at V and 2 bases at J, with 9 bases between the two ends. Germline V gene sequence: CDR1 MNHEY, CDR2 SVGAGI. The CDR3 length is 14 residues. CDR3 in amino acids: CASSYAGTNTEAFF. In DNA, the CDR3 is TGTGCCAGCAGTTACGCAGGGACAAACACTGAAGCTTTCTTT.

V gene TRBV2 combines with J gene TRBJ2-2; 9 positions agree with TRBD2. V gave up 8 bases and J gave up 6 bases; unmatched junction bases: 7. This CDR3 has 14 amino acids. Germline-derived CDR1 and CDR2 are SNHLY and FYNNEI. This CDR3 is CASRTGGGAGELFF. Written as DNA, the CDR3 is TGTGCCAGCCGAACGGGCGGGGGGGCCGGGGAGCTGTTTTTT.

CDR3 region: CASSLGLGPMNTEAFF. In nucleotides, the CDR3 is TGTGCCAGCAGCTTAGGTCTGGGCCCAATGAACACTGAAGCTTTCTTT. The rearrangement links TRBV11-3 to TRBJ1-1; D uncertain. Trimming pared 1 base from V and 0 bases from J, leaving 12 bases between. Per germline, CDR1 SGHNT and CDR2 YENEEA. This CDR3 comprises 16 residues.

The chain carries TRBV19 and TRBJ2-7; 9 bases fit TRBD1. This CDR3 has 16 residues. The V segment lost 6 bases and the J segment 2 bases; nucleotides outside the gene matches: 11. CDR1 and CDR2 (germline): LNHDA, SQIVND (reference sequence). The CDR3 coding sequence is TGTGCCAGTAGCTCACCAGGGACAGGGAGCGCCTACGAGCAGTACTTC. Translated: CASSSPGTGSAYEQYF.

The genes are TRBV11-2 and TRBJ1-1; TRBD1 matches at 8 bases. The V gene end was trimmed by 5 bases and the J gene end by 4 bases; junction bases not matched to a gene: 9. Per the germline V gene, CDR1 is SGHAT and CDR2 is FQNNGV. The CDR3 runs to 15 residues. The CDR3 sequence is CASSQRDRPGTEAFF. The CDR3 nucleotides are TGTGCCAGCAGCCAAAGGGACAGGCCGGGCACTGAAGCTTTCTTT.

The chain links TRBV18 to TRBJ1-6; 11 bases map to TRBD1. The germline V gene has CDR1 KGHSH and CDR2 LQKENI. V lost 6 bases to trimming and J lost 8 bases; unmatched junction nucleotides: 6. The CDR3 sequence is 15 residues long. For the CDR3, the DNA is TGTGCCAGCTCGGGAAGGACAGGGGGCGATTCACCCCTCCACTTT. This translates into CASSGRTGGDSPLHF.

The chain links TRBV28 to TRBJ1-5; D might be TRBD1 (6 bases). Germline V CDR1 and CDR2: MDHEN, SYDVKM. Trimming left V 3 bases short and J 0 bases short, with 18 bases between. The CDR3 extends over 18 amino acids. The CDR3 is CASSLVGADLYSNQPQHF. The CDR3 nucleotides are TGTGCCAGCAGTTTGGTGGGGGCAGATCTCTATAGCAATCAGCCCCAGCATTTT.

In nucleotides, the CDR3 is TGTGCCAGCAGTGGTGGAGCGGGGGGGCTAGATACGCAGTATTTT. Residues: CASSGGAGGLDTQYF. V gene TRBV6-1 combines with J gene TRBJ2-3, with TRBD2 matching 10 bases. CDR3 length: 15 amino acids. Per the germline V gene, CDR1 is MNHNS and CDR2 is SASEGT. V trimming: 4 bases; J trimming: 5 bases; junction bases outside the gene matches: 6.